These T cell receptor beta chains were read from a single sample in a study of blood T cell repertoires in COVID-19. Sequenced by immunoSEQ multiplex PCR; TCRdb stores in-frame clones only, minus some. The data contain some 200,000 clones, about 75% of them singletons. The sequencing input was peripheral blood. These receptors came from a woman between 50 and 59 years old with active or convalescent COVID-19. CDR3s include the opening cysteine and the closing phenylalanine or tryptophan. The D gene is left open where the match is weak. Clone size, where shown, is once, few, many, or a class for clones that have expanded.

j_gene | abundance | v_gene | d_gene | CDR3nt | CDR3aa
TRBJ2-3 | - | TRBV5-1 | TRBD2 | TGCGCCAGCAGCTTGGGGGTTAGCGGGAGTAGTAGCACAGATACGCAGTATTTT | CASSLGVSGSSSTDTQYF
TRBJ1-1 | - | TRBV30 | - | TGTGCCTGGAGTGTATTAGGTCGCGGCACTGAAGCTTTCTTT | CAWSVLGRGTEAFF
TRBJ1-5 | - | TRBV11-2 | - | TGTGCCAGCAGCTTAGAAGGCGGCCGAGGCCAGCCCCAGCATTTT | CASSLEGGRGQPQHF
TRBJ1-1 | once | TRBV18 | - | TGTGCCAGCTCACCACTGAGGGAGACTGAAGCTTTCTTT | CASSPLRETEAFF
TRBJ2-5 | - | TRBV7-3 | - | TGTGCCAGCAGCTTAGGATCTTCCAGGGTAGAGACCCAGTACTTC | CASSLGSSRVETQYF
TRBJ1-5 | - | TRBV21-1 | - | TGTGCCAGCAGCAATGCAGGGCTGAATCAGCCCCAGCATTTT | CASSNAGLNQPQHF
TRBJ2-7 | once | TRBV2 | - | TGTGCCAGCAGCCCTCGGCAGGGGACCCTCTCCGGAATGGGCGAGCAGTACTTC | CASSPRQGTLSGMGEQYF
TRBJ2-2 | - | TRBV5-1 | TRBD1 | TGCGCCAGCAGCCGGGACAGGGGTTGGACCGGGGAGCTGTTTTTT | CASSRDRGWTGELFF
TRBJ2-3 | - | TRBV7-2 | - | TGTGCCAGCAGCTTACAAGGGGGTACTTCGGGCACAGATACGCAGTATTTT | CASSLQGGTSGTDTQYF
TRBJ2-7 | - | TRBV2 | - | TGTGCCAGCAGTAAACATTACGAGCAGTACTTC | CASSKHYEQYF
TRBJ2-7 | - | TRBV3-1/TRBV3-2 | TRBD1 | TGTGCCAGCAGCCGGACAGGGGGGTACGAGCAGTACTTC | CASSRTGGYEQYF
TRBJ2-3 | - | TRBV25-1 | - | TGTGCCAGCGTTTACACAGATACGCAGTATTTT | CASVYTDTQYF
TRBJ1-4 | - | TRBV6-2/TRBV6-3 | TRBD1 | TGTGCCAGCAGCTTGGGACAGGGGACTAATGAAAAACTGTTTTTT | CASSLGQGTNEKLFF
TRBJ2-7 | few | TRBV11-2 | TRBD1 | TGTGCCAGCAGCCCCAGGACAGGCGCTACAAACTACGAGCAGTACTTC | CASSPRTGATNYEQYF
TRBJ2-7 | many | TRBV6-5 | - | TGTGCCAGCAGGGAGGCGAGTTCCCTCGAGCAGTACTTC | CASREASSLEQYF
TRBJ1-6 | - | TRBV14 | - | TGTGCCAGCAGCCAACACCTAAATTCACCCCTCCACTTT | CASSQHLNSPLHF
TRBJ1-5 | - | TRBV30 | - | TGTGCCTGGAGTCAGGGGTATCAGCCCCAGCATTTT | CAWSQGYQPQHF
TRBJ1-1 | - | TRBV6-2/TRBV6-3 | - | TGTGCCAGCAGTTCCCCCTCGGGGTTTGAAGCTTTCTTT | CASSSPSGFEAFF
TRBJ1-2 | - | TRBV28 | TRBD1 | TGTGCCAGCAGTTTCAGGGGGGTCCCTAACTATGGCTACACCTTC | CASSFRGVPNYGYTF
TRBJ1-2 | - | TRBV5-8 | - | TGTGCCAGCAGCTTAACAGGGTGGGGTGGCTACACCTTC | CASSLTGWGGYTF
TRBJ2-5 | - | TRBV5-4 | TRBD2 | TGTGCCAGCAGCTCGGGAGGGACTAGCGGGGGGGCAGGGGAGACCCAGTACTTC | CASSSGGTSGGAGETQYF
TRBJ1-4 | - | TRBV7-2 | - | TGTGCCAGCAGCTCCCTCGTGCGAGGTCTAGCTAATGAAAAACTGTTTTTT | CASSSLVRGLANEKLFF
TRBJ2-1 | few | TRBV4-3 | - | TGCGCCAGCAGCCAAGAGGAGGGGCGGAGGCGGAACAATGAGCAGTTCTTC | CASSQEEGRRRNNEQFF
TRBJ1-2 | - | TRBV7-2 | - | TGTGCCAGCAGCTTAGAGTCTTCGTTTGGGCACTATGGCTACACCTTC | CASSLESSFGHYGYTF
TRBJ2-5 | - | TRBV6-2/TRBV6-3 | TRBD2 | TGTGCCAGCAGTTACACAGGACTAGCGCAAGAGACCCAGTACTTC | CASSYTGLAQETQYF
TRBJ1-2 | - | TRBV11-2 | - | TGTGCCAGCAGCTTCTCAGGGAATGGCTACACCTTC | CASSFSGNGYTF
TRBJ1-1 | - | TRBV7-2 | - | TGTGCCAGCAGCCCGGGGGGTGGAGTGAACACTGAAGCTTTCTTT | CASSPGGGVNTEAFF
TRBJ1-3 | - | TRBV11-3 | TRBD1 | TGTGCCAGCAGCCGGACAGGGACTGGAAACACCATATATTTT | CASSRTGTGNTIYF
TRBJ2-1 | - | TRBV7-8 | - | TGTGCCAGCAGCCCCCGGGTAGCGGACTACAATGAGCAGTTCTTC | CASSPRVADYNEQFF
TRBJ2-1 | - | TRBV4-3 | TRBD2 | TGCGCCCGGGGGCGGGAGGGGGTCTACAATGAGCAGTTCTTC | CARGREGVYNEQFF
TRBJ1-2 | - | TRBV19 | TRBD1 | TGTGCCAGTAGTATCCAGGGACAGGGGTTCTATGGCTACACCTTC | CASSIQGQGFYGYTF
TRBJ2-7 | - | TRBV6-5 | TRBD1 | TGTGCCAGCACCGGGACAGTTTACGAGCAGTACTTC | CASTGTVYEQYF
TRBJ1-1 | - | TRBV6-2/TRBV6-3 | - | TGTGCCAGCAGCCTCGACAGGAACACTGAAGCTTTCTTT | CASSLDRNTEAFF
TRBJ2-1 | - | TRBV19 | TRBD2 | TGTGCCAGTAGTATAATAGCGGGAGGGCCAGGATCCTACAATGAGCAGTTCTTC | CASSIIAGGPGSYNEQFF
TRBJ2-7 | - | TRBV3-1/TRBV3-2 | - | TGTGCCAGCAGCGTCACCGGGACTTTCCCCAACGAGCAGTACTTC | CASSVTGTFPNEQYF
TRBJ1-6 | - | TRBV5-1 | TRBD1 | TGCGCCAGCAGCGACTCGGACAGGGGGCTTTCACCCCTCCACTTT | CASSDSDRGLSPLHF
TRBJ1-2 | - | TRBV27 | - | TGTGCCACCTGGTCGGGGTTCTATGGCTACACCTTC | CATWSGFYGYTF
TRBJ1-2 | - | TRBV2 | - | TGTGCCAGCACCCAAACTCTTAGTGAGAACTATGGCTACACCTTC | CASTQTLSENYGYTF
TRBJ2-3 | few | TRBV28 | TRBD2 | TGTGCCAGCAGCCCTCCTAGCGGGAGGGAGGATACGCAGTATTTT | CASSPPSGREDTQYF
TRBJ2-1 | few | TRBV2 | - | TGTGCCAGCAGTGGGGGGGAATACAATGAGCAGTTCTTC | CASSGGEYNEQFF
TRBJ1-4 | - | TRBV2 | TRBD1 | TGTGCCAGCCGCCAGGGGGAGTCCGAAAAACTGTTTTTT | CASRQGESEKLFF
TRBJ1-2 | - | TRBV5-4 | TRBD1 | TGTGCCAGCAGCTGGGCGGGACAGGCCAACTATGGCTACACCTTC | CASSWAGQANYGYTF
TRBJ2-3 | - | TRBV7-2 | TRBD2 | TGTGCCAGCAGCTTAGGGGGGGGTTTTCTCACAGATACGCAGTATTTT | CASSLGGGFLTDTQYF
TRBJ2-2 | - | TRBV14 | - | TGTGCCAGCAGCCAAAACCTCGGCGGGGAGCTGTTTTTT | CASSQNLGGELFF
TRBJ1-2 | - | TRBV19 | - | TGTGCCAGTAGTATAGGGGGCACCTATGGCTACACCTTC | CASSIGGTYGYTF
TRBJ1-6 | - | TRBV6-2/TRBV6-3 | TRBD1 | TGTGCCAGCAGCCTTACGACAGGGAATTCACCCCTCCACTTT | CASSLTTGNSPLHF
TRBJ1-3 | - | TRBV11-2 | TRBD1 | TGTGCCAGCAGCTTAGCCGGACAGGGACACACCATATATTTT | CASSLAGQGHTIYF
TRBJ1-1 | - | TRBV5-5 | - | TGTGCCAGCAGCCCTGTGGCAGGGACTGAAGCTTTCTTT | CASSPVAGTEAFF
TRBJ2-7 | once | TRBV11-2 | TRBD2 | TGTGCCAGCAGCCCCCCCAGGGCTAGCGGGTCCTACGAGCAGTACTTC | CASSPPRASGSYEQYF
TRBJ2-7 | - | TRBV18 | - | TGTGCCAGCTCACGCGGGCAGAACTACGAGCAGTACTTC | CASSRGQNYEQYF
TRBJ2-3 | few | TRBV7-2 | TRBD1 | TGTGCCAGCAGCTCCCCGGACAGGGGGCAAAGGAGCACAGATACGCAGTATTTT | CASSSPDRGQRSTDTQYF
TRBJ2-6 | - | TRBV2 | TRBD2 | TGTGCCACCGGTAGGAGCGGGGCAGGGGCCAACGTCCTGACTTTC | CATGRSGAGANVLTF